This TCR beta chain comes out of a study of T cells in Graves' hyperthyroidism and ophthalmopathy. The study, taken as a whole, reports: Within blood appeared most thyroid clonotypes that had expanded above 0.001. Ophthalmopathy prediction by the model preceded onset by a median about 6 months.

This clonotype was seen just once. What it binds is not known. A read error may be the cause here, since a much bigger clone is one base away. Hyperthyroidism was newly diagnosed in patients aged 18 to 65 (duration under 2 months). Patients showing uncontrolled infection, other autoimmune disease, pregnancy or lactation were ineligible. The CDR3 has 15 amino acids. The germline V gene has CDR1 MDHEN and CDR2 SYDVKM. TCR beta CDR3 region amplification was performed from RNA transcripts. Researchers ran a first-round RT-PCR on the TCR CDR3 using the HTBI primer set. TCRdb ran MiXCR on the multiplex PCR reads and lists one entry per CDR3 protein. The sample has more than 650,000 distinct CDR3 sequences, roughly 15% seen once.

J is TRBJ2-1 and V is TRBV28; the D gene could be TRBD1 or TRBD2 (5 bases each). Gene TRBJ2-7 matches the end of the DNA better, so the J call may be wrong. This TCR was recovered from a young woman with Graves' hyperthyroidism. Sequencing was performed on blood. The CDR3 DNA is TGTGCCAGCAGCTTGAGGGGTAATTTTTACAATGAGCAGTACTTC. Translation: CASSLRGNFYNEQYF.